Listed here are 6 T cell receptor beta chains from one sample, sequenced in a study of cytomegalovirus exposure and HLA in healthy donors. The repertoire was sequenced with immunoSEQ multiplex PCR; TCRdb's copy has only in-frame clones and lacks some. Of about 100,000 clones detected, around 96% appear once; the ten largest clones hold around 0.85%. Sequencing used PBMCs. These receptors were collected from a woman aged 18-30 years in good health and CMV-seronegative.

The genes are TRBV4-1 and TRBJ1-1, with 10 bases aligning to TRBD1. Germline trimming cut 5 bases from V and 1 base from J; bases unmatched to any gene: 7. The CDR3 spans 16 residues. From germline, CDR1 is MGHRA and CDR2 YSYEKL. The CDR3 loop is CASSWARDRGNTEAFF. The CDR3 region has the DNA TGCGCCAGCAGCTGGGCCCGGGACAGGGGGAACACTGAAGCTTTCTTT.

This chain connects TRBV5-6 to TRBJ1-2; 10 bases are a match to TRBD1. There are 14 residues in the CDR3. The germline V gene has CDR1 SGHDT and CDR2 YYEEEE. After removal of 4 bases from V and 7 bases from J, the junction contained 7 bases not matched to a gene. CDR3: CASSRRDRGIGYTF. CDR3 in DNA: TGTGCCAGCAGCCGCCGGGACAGGGGTATTGGCTACACCTTC.

This clone was observed a single time. The rearrangement joins TRBV19 to TRBJ2-2; TRBD1 is a possible D gene (5 bases). This CDR3 comprises 14 residues. V lost 5 bases and J 6 bases, leaving 13 bases between the germline ends. The germline CDR1 and CDR2 sequences are LNHDA and SQIVND (reference sequence). CDR3: CASSQKGSAGELFF. The CDR3 DNA follows: TGTGCCAGTAGTCAGAAGGGGTCGGCCGGGGAGCTGTTTTTT.

In its sample, this clone was seen once. The V gene is TRBV4-2, the J gene TRBJ1-4; 9 bases map to TRBD1. The germline V gene has CDR1 LGHNA and CDR2 YNFKEQ. The CDR3 extends over 15 amino acids. Trimming at V came to 1 base and at J to 7 bases, leaving 4 bases not matched to a gene. CDR3 bases: TGTGCCAGCAGCCAAGGGGACAGGGCGTCTGAAAAACTGTTTTTT. Amino acids: CASSQGDRASEKLFF.

The CDR3 is CASSATGSNTDTQYF. In DNA, the CDR3 is TGTGCCAGTAGTGCGACAGGGTCAAACACAGATACGCAGTATTTT. The rearrangement uses TRBV19 and TRBJ2-3; 7 nucleotides align to TRBD1. V lost 5 bases to trimming and J lost 2 bases; unmatched junction nucleotides: 7. The CDR3 loop spans 15 amino acids. CDR1 and CDR2 (germline): LNHDA, SQIVND (reference sequence).

The chain uses TRBV5-1 and TRBJ2-3; tentatively, D is TRBD2 (6 bases). CDR1 and CDR2 from the germline V gene are SGHRS and YFSETQ. The CDR3 runs 15 residues. V lost 1 base, J lost 5 bases, and 14 bases lay in between. CDR3 protein: CASSLWLGGGDTQYF. In DNA, the CDR3 is TGCGCCAGCAGCTTGTGGTTGGGGGGTGGAGATACGCAGTATTTT.